Detailed here is one T cell receptor beta chain. Its cognate antigen has yet to be identified. No quality values exist for individual bases; no much larger clone is one base distant. This record belongs to a study of cytomegalovirus exposure and HLA in healthy donors (TCRdb year 2017). Regarding the research as a whole: A later analysis indicated that the 130 or so validation repertoires were generated on the platform also employed for the roughly 730 repertoires of the first cohort. The study aimed to test whether cataloging public T cell receptors could reveal signatures of past pathogen exposure. Along with the approximately 700-subject first cohort, a separate validation cohort of 120 different subjects was used. High-throughput TCR immunosequencing, statistical association of individual TCRs with disease status, and machine learning were combined to predict cytomegalovirus infection status. Study-wide findings and limitations: A few of the identified cytomegalovirus-associated TCR beta chains were confirmed in vitro to be specific for cytomegalovirus antigens. A later analysis found that TCRs clustered in the first cohort also tended to co-occur in the 110 or so validation repertoires, with approximately 95% of cluster scores above 0. Most TCR sequences were observed very rarely across donors, whereas some public TCRs were present in many individuals. The classifier was reported to diagnose cytomegalovirus status with high specificity and sensitivity in both the original and validation cohorts. All 120 or so repertoires were used to score co-occurrence in the validation cohort in a later analysis, because that analysis had no HLA typing for the cohort. In the study, approximately 160 TCR beta chains were listed as associated with cytomegalovirus. The authors suggested that the approach could potentially be extended to other disease states and immunological phenotypes.

The CDR1 and CDR2 encoded by the germline V gene are SGHTA and FQGNSA. V loses 4 bases of germline sequence and J loses 3 bases, and the interval between the two ends is 19 bases. The CDR3 runs 16 residues from the cysteine to the phenylalanine. This entry keeps only the CDR3 DNA: 48 bases, framed from base 1. Separate from the approximately 730-subject first cohort, the validation cohort of 95 to 150 subjects was the group to which the donors belonged. To prepare the library, the immunoSEQ multiplex PCR assay was applied. Per the original workflow: A statistical classification framework was built to diagnose cytomegalovirus status from the catalog of TCR beta chain sequences. TCRdb mirrors the immuneACCESS table, restricted to in-frame sequences. Some clones are absent from its copies; in checked studies, under half trace to an unresolved V gene, and the reason for the others is unknown. The V and J calls and the clone size are those of that table, but D and trimming were determined from the DNA. This sample has about 120,000 clones in its table, and under 90% of those were observed once. The ten top clones hold approximately 2% of the sample.

This TCR came from a woman between 18 and 29 years old in good health and CMV-seronegative. The chain uses TRBV7-2 and TRBJ2-7; TRBD2 could be the D gene, as 6 bases match. The sample taken for sequencing was PBMCs. The CDR3 region has the sequence CASSSAGGLPFYEQYF. The nucleotides are TGTGCCAGCAGCTCGGCGGGTGGACTACCCTTCTACGAGCAGTACTTC.